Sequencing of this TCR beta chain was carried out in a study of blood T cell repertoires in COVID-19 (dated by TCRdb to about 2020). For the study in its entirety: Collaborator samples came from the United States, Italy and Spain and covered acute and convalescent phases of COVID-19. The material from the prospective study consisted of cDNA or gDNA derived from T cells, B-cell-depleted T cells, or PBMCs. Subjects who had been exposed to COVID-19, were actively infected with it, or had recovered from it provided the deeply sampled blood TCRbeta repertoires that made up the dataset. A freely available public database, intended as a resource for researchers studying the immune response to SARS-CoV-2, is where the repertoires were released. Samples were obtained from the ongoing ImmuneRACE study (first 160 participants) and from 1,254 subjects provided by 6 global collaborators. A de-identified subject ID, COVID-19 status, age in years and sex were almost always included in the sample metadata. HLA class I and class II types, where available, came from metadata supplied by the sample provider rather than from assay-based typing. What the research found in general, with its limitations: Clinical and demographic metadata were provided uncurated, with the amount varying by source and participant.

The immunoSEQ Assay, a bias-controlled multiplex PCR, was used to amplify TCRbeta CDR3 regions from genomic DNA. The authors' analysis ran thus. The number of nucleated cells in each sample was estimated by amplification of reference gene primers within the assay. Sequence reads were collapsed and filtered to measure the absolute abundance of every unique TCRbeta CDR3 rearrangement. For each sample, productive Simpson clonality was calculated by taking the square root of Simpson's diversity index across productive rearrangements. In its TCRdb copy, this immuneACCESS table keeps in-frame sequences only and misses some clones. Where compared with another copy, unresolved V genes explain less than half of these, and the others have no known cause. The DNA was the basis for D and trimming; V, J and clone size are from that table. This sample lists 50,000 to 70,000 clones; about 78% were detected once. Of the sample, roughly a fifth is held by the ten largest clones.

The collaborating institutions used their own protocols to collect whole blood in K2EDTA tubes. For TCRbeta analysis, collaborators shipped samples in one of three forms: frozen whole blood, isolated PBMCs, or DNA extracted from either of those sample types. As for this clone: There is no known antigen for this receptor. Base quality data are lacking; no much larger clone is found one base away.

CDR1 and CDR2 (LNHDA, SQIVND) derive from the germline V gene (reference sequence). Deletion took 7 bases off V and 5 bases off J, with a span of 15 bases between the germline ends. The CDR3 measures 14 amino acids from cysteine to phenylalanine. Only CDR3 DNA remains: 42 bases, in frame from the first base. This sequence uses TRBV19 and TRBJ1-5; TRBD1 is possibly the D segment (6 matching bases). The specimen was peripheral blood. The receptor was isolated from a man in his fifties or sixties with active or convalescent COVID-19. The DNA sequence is TGTGCCAGTAAGTACTCGGCAGGGGATCAGCCCCAGCATTTT. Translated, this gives CASKYSAGDQPQHF. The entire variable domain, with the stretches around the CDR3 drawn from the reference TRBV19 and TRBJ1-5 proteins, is DGGITQSPKYLFRKEGQNVTLSCEQNLNHDAMYWYRQDPGQGLRLIYYSQIVNDFQKGDIAEGYSVSREKKESFPLTVTSAQKNPTAFYLCASKYSAGDQPQHFGDGTRLSIL.